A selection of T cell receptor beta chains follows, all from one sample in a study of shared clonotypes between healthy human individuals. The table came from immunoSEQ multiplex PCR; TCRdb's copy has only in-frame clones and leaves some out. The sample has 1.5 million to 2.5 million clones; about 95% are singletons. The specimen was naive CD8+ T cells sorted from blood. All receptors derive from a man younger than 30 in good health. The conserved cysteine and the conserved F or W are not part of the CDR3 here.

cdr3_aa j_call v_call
ASSFRTGAYEQY TRBJ2-7 TRBV27
ASSLTGWEDQPQH TRBJ1-5 TRBV2
ASRQPGANTEAF TRBJ1-1 TRBV5-1
ASSQSLLRPYEQY TRBJ2-7 TRBV14
ASSNRGGDHNYGYT TRBJ1-2 TRBV13
ASSEEAGISNQPQH TRBJ1-5 TRBV2
ASSEIPAYEQY TRBJ2-7 TRBV6-1
ASSVSTAYEQY TRBJ2-7 TRBV5-4
ASSRAGGNQPQH TRBJ1-5 TRBV6-5
ASSPDQGGDNSPLH TRBJ1-6 TRBV7-9
ASSVYAPWGDANTEAF TRBJ1-1 TRBV28
ASSYRGSNQPQH TRBJ1-5 TRBV6-5
ASSPGLAGGPVEETQY TRBJ2-5 TRBV7-8
ASSYPQRYSNQPQH TRBJ1-5 TRBV28
ASSQGGGEVNQPQH TRBJ1-5 TRBV4-1
ASSPRADPHEQY TRBJ2-7 TRBV9
ASSYARTYGYT TRBJ1-2 TRBV6-5
ASTPVGVGQPQH TRBJ1-5 TRBV19
ASSVGQGALDTEAF TRBJ1-1 TRBV9
ASSPGSEQF TRBJ2-1 TRBV13
ASSQGAGREQY . TRBV4-1
ASSLGLSDSGKTDTQY TRBJ2-3 TRBV13
ASSLAEETQY TRBJ2-5 TRBV13
ASRDGQGFSYEQY TRBJ2-7 TRBV2
ASSEYGASYEQY TRBJ2-7 TRBV25-1
ASSSTGNTEAF TRBJ1-1 TRBV7-6
ASSLSLDEQF TRBJ2-1 TRBV6-6
ASSQQVQLPGNFGELF TRBJ2-2 TRBV4-2
ASSPTGWTGELF TRBJ2-2 TRBV28
ASSTLGDVPWEQY TRBJ2-7 TRBV28
ASSEGEPPANEKLF TRBJ1-4 TRBV6-1
ASRTGGSRDTQY TRBJ2-3 TRBV27
ASAEGGEKTQY TRBJ2-5 TRBV27
ASSYGRGNYEQY TRBJ2-7 TRBV6-5
ASERGTGELF TRBJ2-2 TRBV9
ASSLYPGNEQF TRBJ2-1 TRBV7-8
AGLDRDNEKLF TRBJ1-4 TRBV6-6
ASSQFGGDNSPLH TRBJ1-6 TRBV4-3
ASSPLAGTEQY TRBJ2-7 TRBV6-5
ASSRLGTDTQY TRBJ2-3 TRBV9
ASSLGASGEQY TRBJ2-7 TRBV11-2
ASSVTPGAYEQY TRBJ2-7 TRBV9
ATSREAYFPYEQY TRBJ2-7 TRBV15
ASSETGNEQY TRBJ2-7 TRBV6-1
ASSQGPQAGNTIY TRBJ1-3 TRBV4-3
ASRPTRGKSTDTQY TRBJ2-3 TRBV28
ASSLDLDTQY TRBJ2-3 TRBV11-2
ASSLAGEVYNEQF TRBJ2-1 TRBV7-9